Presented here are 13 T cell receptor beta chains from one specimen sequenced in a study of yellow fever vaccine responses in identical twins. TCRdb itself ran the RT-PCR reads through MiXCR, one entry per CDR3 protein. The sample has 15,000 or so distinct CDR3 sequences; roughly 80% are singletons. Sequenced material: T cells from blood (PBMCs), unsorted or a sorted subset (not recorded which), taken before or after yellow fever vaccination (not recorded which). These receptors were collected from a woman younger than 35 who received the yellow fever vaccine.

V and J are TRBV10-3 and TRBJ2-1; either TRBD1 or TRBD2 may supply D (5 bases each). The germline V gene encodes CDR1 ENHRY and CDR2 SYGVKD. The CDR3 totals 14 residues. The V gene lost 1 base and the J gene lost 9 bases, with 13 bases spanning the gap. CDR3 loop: CAISEYGGRGEQFF. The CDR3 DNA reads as TGTGCCATCAGTGAGTATGGGGGACGAGGTGAGCAGTTCTTC.

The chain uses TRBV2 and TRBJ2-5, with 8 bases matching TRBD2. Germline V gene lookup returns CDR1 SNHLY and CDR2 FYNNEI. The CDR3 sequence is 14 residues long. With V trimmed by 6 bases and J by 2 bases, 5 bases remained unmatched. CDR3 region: CASRASGYQETQYF. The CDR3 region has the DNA TGTGCCAGCAGGGCTAGCGGGTATCAAGAGACCCAGTACTTC.

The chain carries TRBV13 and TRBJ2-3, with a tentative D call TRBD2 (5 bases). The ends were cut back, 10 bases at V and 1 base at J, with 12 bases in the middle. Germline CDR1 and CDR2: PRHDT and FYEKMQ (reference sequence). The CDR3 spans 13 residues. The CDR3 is CATSNGGTDTQYF. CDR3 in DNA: TGTGCCACTTCTAACGGGGGCACAGATACGCAGTATTTT.

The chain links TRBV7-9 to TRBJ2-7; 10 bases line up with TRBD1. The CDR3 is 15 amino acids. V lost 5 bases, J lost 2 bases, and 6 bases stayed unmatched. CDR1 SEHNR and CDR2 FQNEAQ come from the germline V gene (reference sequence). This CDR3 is CASSPGQGRAYEQYF. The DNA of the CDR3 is TGTGCCAGCAGCCCGGGACAGGGGAGAGCCTACGAGCAGTACTTC.

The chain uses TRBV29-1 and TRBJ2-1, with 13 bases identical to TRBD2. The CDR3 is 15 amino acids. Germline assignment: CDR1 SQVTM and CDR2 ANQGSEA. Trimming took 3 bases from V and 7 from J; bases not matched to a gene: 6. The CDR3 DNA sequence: TGCAGCGTTGATTTGGGACTAGCGGGAAGAAATGAGCAGTTCTTC. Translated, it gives CSVDLGLAGRNEQFF.

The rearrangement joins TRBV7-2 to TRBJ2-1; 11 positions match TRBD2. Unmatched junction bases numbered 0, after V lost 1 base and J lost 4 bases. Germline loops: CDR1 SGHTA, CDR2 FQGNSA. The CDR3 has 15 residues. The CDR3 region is CASSLGLAGYNEQFF. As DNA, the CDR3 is TGTGCCAGCAGCTTAGGACTAGCGGGATACAATGAGCAGTTCTTC.

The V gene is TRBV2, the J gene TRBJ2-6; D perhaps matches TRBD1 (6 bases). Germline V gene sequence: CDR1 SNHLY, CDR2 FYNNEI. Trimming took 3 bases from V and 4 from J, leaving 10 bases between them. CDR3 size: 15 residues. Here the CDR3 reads CASSERGSGANVLTF. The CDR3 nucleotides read TGTGCCAGCAGTGAGAGGGGGTCGGGGGCCAACGTCCTGACTTTC.

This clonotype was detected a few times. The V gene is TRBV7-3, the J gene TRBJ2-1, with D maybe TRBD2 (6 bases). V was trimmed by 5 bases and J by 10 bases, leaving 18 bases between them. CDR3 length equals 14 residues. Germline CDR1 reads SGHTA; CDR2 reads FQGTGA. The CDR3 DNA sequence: TGTGCCAGCAGCAGGGAAGCGGCGGGACCCGAGCAGTTCTTC. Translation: CASSREAAGPEQFF.

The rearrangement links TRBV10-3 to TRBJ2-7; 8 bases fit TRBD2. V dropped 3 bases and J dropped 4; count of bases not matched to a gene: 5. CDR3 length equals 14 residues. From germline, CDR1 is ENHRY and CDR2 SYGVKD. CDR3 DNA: TGTGCCATCAGTGACGGCCGGGAGGGGTACGAGCAGTACTTC. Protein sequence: CAISDGREGYEQYF.

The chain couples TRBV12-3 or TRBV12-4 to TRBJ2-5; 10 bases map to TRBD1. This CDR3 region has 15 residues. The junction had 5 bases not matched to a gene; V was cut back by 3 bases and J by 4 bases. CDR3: CASSLFDRGPETQYF. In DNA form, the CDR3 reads TGTGCCAGCAGTTTGTTCGACAGGGGGCCAGAGACCCAGTACTTC.

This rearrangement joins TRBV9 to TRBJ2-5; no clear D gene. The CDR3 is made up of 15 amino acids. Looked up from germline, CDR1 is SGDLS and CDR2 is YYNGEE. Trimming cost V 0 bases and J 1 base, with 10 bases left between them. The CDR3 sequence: CASSVEERPQETQYF. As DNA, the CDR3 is TGTGCCAGCAGCGTAGAGGAACGTCCCCAAGAGACCCAGTACTTC. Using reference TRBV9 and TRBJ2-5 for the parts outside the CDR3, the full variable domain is DSGVTQTPKHLITATGQRVTLRCSPRSGDLSVYWYQQSLDQGLQFLIQYYNGEERAKGNILERFSAQQFPDLHSELNLSSLELGDSALYFCASSVEERPQETQYFGPGTRLLVL.

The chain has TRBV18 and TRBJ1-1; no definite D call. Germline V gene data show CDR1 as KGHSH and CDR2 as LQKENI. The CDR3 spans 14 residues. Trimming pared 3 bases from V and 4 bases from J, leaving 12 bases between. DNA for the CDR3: TGTGCCAGCTCACCTACGGAGCGGGGCACTGAAGCTTTCTTT. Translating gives CASSPTERGTEAFF.

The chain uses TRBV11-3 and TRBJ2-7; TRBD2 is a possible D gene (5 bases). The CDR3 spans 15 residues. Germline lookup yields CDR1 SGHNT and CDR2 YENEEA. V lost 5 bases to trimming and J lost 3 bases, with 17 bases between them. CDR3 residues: CASSGIDPGLYEQYF. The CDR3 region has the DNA TGTGCCAGCAGCGGCATAGACCCAGGACTCTACGAGCAGTACTTC. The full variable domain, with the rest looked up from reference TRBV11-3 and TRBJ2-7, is EAGVVQSPRYKIIEKKQPVAFWCNPISGHNTLYWYLQNLGQGPELLIRYENEEAVDDSQLPKDRFSAERLKGVDSTLKIQPAELGDSAVYLCASSGIDPGLYEQYFGPGTRLTVT.